The T cell receptor (beta chain) under discussion was sequenced for a study of PD-1 blockade in classical Hodgkin lymphoma (dated by TCRdb to 2020 to 2022). At the level of the whole study: Nivolumab dosing was 3 mg/kg intravenously every 2 weeks, continuing until either disease progression or unacceptable toxicity. To define a peripheral blood immune signature of response to PD-1 blockade in classical Hodgkin lymphoma, the study combined TCR beta sequencing with CyTOF. What the study reported, not specific to this receptor: Among trial patients, those achieving complete response had baseline diversity similar to that of newly diagnosed patients, while diversity was significantly lower in partial responders and progressors. Lower diversity was seen in patients whose nivolumab began less than 1 year after ASCT, and these patients were left out of later analyses so that immune reconstitution would not confound the results. By C4D1, a significant rise was seen in CD4+ TCR diversity but not in CD8+ TCR diversity (p=0.0027 vs p=0.16), and the rise was most apparent among complete responders (p=0.02). Only a single clinical trial cohort was studied, and what caused the repertoire differences, possibly disease activity or prior therapy, remained undefined. Baseline TCR diversity was reported to be lower in newly diagnosed patients than in healthy donors, and even lower in relapsed/refractory patients.

Genomic DNA was isolated using the Qiagen DNeasy kit from unsorted PBMCs as well as from negatively selected CD4+ and CD8+ fractions. TCR beta CDR3 regions were subjected to amplification by immunoSEQ multiplex PCR with primers that anneal to V and J segments. Amplification bias was minimized using a synthetic immune receptor repertoire, and residual bias was removed computationally after sequencing. The study's own analysis went as follows. Repertoire diversity was quantified as the Shannon entropy index using custom Python scripts. The unsorted, CD4+ and CD8+ repertoires were each analyzed separately, with the exception of combined analyses, where CD4+ and CD8+ sequences were merged in silico. A clone counted as expanded when the clone's frequency after treatment rose at least 2-fold relative to C1D1, and clones undetected at baseline were given a pseudocount of 0.5. Singleton clones were defined as clones with 0 or 1 copy at C1D1, and non-singleton clones were defined as clones with 2 or more copies. Clones expanded in unsorted samples were annotated as CD4+, CD8+ or unknown by matching protein sequences in sorted samples from the same patient. Wilcoxon tests on paired samples were used to test diversity changes from C1D1 to C4D1. The table was pulled from immuneACCESS by TCRdb, which kept in-frame rearrangements only. Such tables lose some clones; where checked, under half of the loss comes from unresolved V genes, and the rest has no known cause. D and trimming were read from the DNA, whereas the V and J calls and clone size are those reported in that table. The sample records 95,000 to 100,000 clones, around 88% of which are singletons. The ten largest clonotypes hold around 6.6% of the sample.

Points on this clone: Its antigen is unknown. No base quality information exists; no much larger clone differs at one position.

The CDR3 holds 14 amino acids from the cysteine to the phenylalanine. Left in the record is the CDR3 DNA by itself, 42 bases read in frame from the first base. CDR1 is given as LGHNA and CDR2 as YSLEER, both from the germline V gene. V loses 0 bases, J loses 3 bases, and the germline ends lie 8 bases apart. Read against the paper, the sample's time point label means: cycle 2 day 1 (C2D1) of nivolumab. All trial patients had relapsed after autologous stem cell transplantation, with cohorts A, B and C differing in prior brentuximab vedotin exposure. The trial cohort was composed of roughly 60 patients with relapsed/refractory classical Hodgkin lymphoma, for whom complete response, partial response or progressive disease was recorded as best overall response. Trial patients were treated with single-agent nivolumab in the multi-cohort phase II CheckMate 205 trial. An independent review committee assessed best overall response by applying the 2007 International Working Group response criteria. Trial PBMCs were obtained immediately prior to nivolumab initiation (C1D1) and on therapy at cycle 2 day 1 and cycle 4 day 1. Peripheral blood was collected in 8 mL Vacutainer Cell Preparation Tubes, from which PBMCs were isolated by centrifugation and then cryopreserved.

Rearrangement joined TRBV4-3 to TRBJ1-1; a confident D gene designation cannot be given. This receptor was obtained from a human donor with classical Hodgkin lymphoma. Sequencing used peripheral blood mononuclear cells (PBMCs), obtained before the second cycle of nivolumab. The bases read TGCGCCAGCAGCCAAGATAGGAGGGACACTGAAGCTTTCTTT. This sequence encodes CASSQDRRDTEAFF.